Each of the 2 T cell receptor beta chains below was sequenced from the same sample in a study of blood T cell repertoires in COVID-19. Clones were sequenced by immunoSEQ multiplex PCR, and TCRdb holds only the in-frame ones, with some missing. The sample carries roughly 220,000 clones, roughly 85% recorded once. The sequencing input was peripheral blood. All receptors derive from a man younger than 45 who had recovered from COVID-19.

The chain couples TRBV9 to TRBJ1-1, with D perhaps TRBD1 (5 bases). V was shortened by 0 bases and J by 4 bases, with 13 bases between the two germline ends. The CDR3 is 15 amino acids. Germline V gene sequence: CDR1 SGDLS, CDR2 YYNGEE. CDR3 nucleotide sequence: TGTGCCAGCAGCGTAGTAAGGGGTTGGGGCACTGAAGCTTTCTTT. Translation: CASSVVRGWGTEAFF.

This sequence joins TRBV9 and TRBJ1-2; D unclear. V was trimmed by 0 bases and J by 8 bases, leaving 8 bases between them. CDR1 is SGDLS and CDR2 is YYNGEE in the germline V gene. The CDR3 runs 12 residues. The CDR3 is CASSVGEGGYTF. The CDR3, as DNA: TGTGCCAGCAGCGTAGGAGAGGGCGGCTACACCTTC.